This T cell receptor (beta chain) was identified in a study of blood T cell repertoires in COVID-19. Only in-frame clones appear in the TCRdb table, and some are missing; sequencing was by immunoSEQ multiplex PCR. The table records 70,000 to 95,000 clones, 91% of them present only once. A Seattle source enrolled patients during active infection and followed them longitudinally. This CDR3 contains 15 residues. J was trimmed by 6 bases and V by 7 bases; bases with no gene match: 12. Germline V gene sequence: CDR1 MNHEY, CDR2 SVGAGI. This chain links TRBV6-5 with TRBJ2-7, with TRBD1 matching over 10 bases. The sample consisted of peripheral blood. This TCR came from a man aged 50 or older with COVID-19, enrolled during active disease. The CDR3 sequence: CASTSGQGGSGEQYF. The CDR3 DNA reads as TGTGCCAGCACCAGCGGACAGGGGGGTTCGGGCGAGCAGTACTTC.